Below, 14 T cell receptor beta chains from the same sample are listed, as sequenced in a study of blood T cell repertoires in COVID-19. Using immunoSEQ multiplex PCR, the repertoire was profiled, and TCRdb retains in-frame clones only, with some absent. The repertoire has 230,000 or so clones, about 90% of them found once; the top ten carry approximately 2.3%. The sequencing sample was made of peripheral blood. Receptor source: a woman aged 55-69 years with COVID-19, enrolled during active disease.

CDR3: CASSQSLLGDRGKNIQYF. CDR3 sequence (DNA): TGTGCCAGCAGCCAATCGCTCTTGGGGGACAGGGGAAAAAACATTCAGTACTTC. The chain carries TRBV3-1 (or the pseudogene TRBV3-2) and TRBJ2-4; 10 nucleotides match TRBD1. Trimming removed 2 bases from V and 4 bases from J; junction bases left unmatched: 11. The CDR3 consists of 18 residues. The V gene's germline CDR1 is LGHDT and CDR2 YNNKEL (reference sequence).

The chain combines TRBV27 with TRBJ1-5; 7 nucleotides align to TRBD1. The length of the CDR3 is 17 residues. V gave up 6 bases and J gave up 0 bases; unmatched junction bases: 11. Per germline, CDR1 MNHEY and CDR2 SMNVEV (reference sequence). CDR3 in DNA: TGTGCCAGCAGCTCCACGAGAGGGGGCTATAGCAATCAGCCCCAGCATTTT. Protein: CASSSTRGGYSNQPQHF.

The chain is built from TRBV5-6 and TRBJ2-4; tentative D call: TRBD1 (6 bases). Germline V gene sequence: CDR1 SGHDT, CDR2 YYEEEE. The CDR3 spans 16 residues. V was shortened by 4 bases and J by 8 bases, with 22 bases between the two germline ends. The CDR3 DNA reads TGTGCCAGCAGCCCCCGGAAGGGGGACCCTCGGGACATTCAGTACTTC. Protein product: CASSPRKGDPRDIQYF.

V and J are TRBV4-1 and TRBJ1-1; D remains ambiguous. The CDR3 consists of 13 residues. CDR1 and CDR2 from the germline V gene are MGHRA and YSYEKL. The V end was cut by 0 bases, the J end by 1 base, with 3 bases between. The CDR3 sequence is CASSQDRNTEAFF. Written as DNA, the CDR3 is TGCGCCAGCAGCCAAGACAGGAACACTGAAGCTTTCTTT.

The V and J genes are TRBV6-5 and TRBJ1-1, with 8 bases lining up with TRBD1. Germline V gene data show CDR1 as MNHEY and CDR2 as SVGAGI. The CDR3 runs to 15 residues. V shed 2 bases and J 7 bases; nucleotides not matched to a gene: 9. The DNA of the CDR3 is TGTGCCAGCAGTTACACACTAGGACAGGGAGTTGAAGCTTTCTTT. It specifies CASSYTLGQGVEAFF.

V is TRBV10-1 and J is TRBJ1-6; D gene uncertain. Per germline, CDR1 WNHNN and CDR2 SYGVQD (reference sequence). The V end was cut by 5 bases, the J end by 7 bases, with 12 bases between. There are 14 residues in the CDR3. Written as DNA, the CDR3 is TGCGCCAGCAGTTGGAGCCATAAGAATTCACCCCTCCACTTT. Residues: CASSWSHKNSPLHF.

This clone was seen only once. The rearrangement links TRBV7-2 to TRBJ1-1; D ambiguous. The CDR3 is 15 residues long. CDR1 is SGHTA and CDR2 is FQGNSA in the germline V gene. Trimming removed 5 bases from V and 1 base from J, with 14 bases in between. CDR3 bases: TGTGCCAGCAGCCCACGTGGCGGGTCGAACACTGAAGCTTTCTTT. The encoded protein is CASSPRGGSNTEAFF.

The rearrangement links TRBV19 to TRBJ2-1, with 12 bases that match TRBD2. Germline V lookup: CDR1 LNHDA, CDR2 SQIVND (reference sequence). This CDR3 region has 15 residues. Germline trimming cut 5 bases from V and 4 bases from J; bases unmatched to any gene: 3. The CDR3 is CASSALAGGYNEQFF. In DNA form, the CDR3 reads TGTGCCAGTAGTGCCCTAGCGGGGGGGTACAATGAGCAGTTCTTC.

The rearrangement joins TRBV30 to TRBJ1-1; TRBD1 is a possible D gene (6 bases). Germline V gives CDR1 GTSNPN, CDR2 SVGIG (reference sequence). The ends were cut back, 0 bases at V and 7 bases at J, with 12 bases in the middle. The CDR3 loop spans 13 amino acids. The CDR3 coding sequence is TGTGCCTGGAGTGTTGGGGACAAGGGTGAAGCTTTCTTT. Translated: CAWSVGDKGEAFF. Combining the CDR3 with reference TRBV30 and TRBJ1-1 gives the whole variable domain SQTIHQWPATLVQPVGSPLSLECTVEGTSNPNLYWYRQAAGRGLQLLFYSVGIGQISSEVPQNLSASRPQDRQFILSSKKLLLSDSGFYLCAWSVGDKGEAFFGQGTRLTVV.

The CDR3 is CASSPTDYYGYTF. The CDR3 coding sequence is TGTGCCAGCAGCCCGACAGACTACTATGGCTACACCTTC. The V call is TRBV5-8, the J call TRBJ1-2; perhaps TRBD1 as D (5 bases). Trimming took 4 bases from V and 3 from J, leaving 10 bases between them. Germline lookup yields CDR1 SGHTS and CDR2 YDEGEE. The CDR3 loop spans 13 amino acids.

This chain connects TRBV7-9 to TRBJ1-3; D gene uncertain. The CDR3 is made up of 18 amino acids. Trimming cost V 0 bases and J 0 bases, with 15 bases left between them. Germline V gene sequence: CDR1 SEHNR, CDR2 FQNEAQ (reference sequence). CDR3 sequence reads: CASSLARGATDSGNTIYF. In DNA, the CDR3 is TGTGCCAGCAGCTTAGCGCGGGGAGCAACAGACTCTGGAAACACCATATATTTT.

This clone was counted only a few times. The chain is built from TRBV18 and TRBJ1-1; D unclear. Germline V gene sequence: CDR1 KGHSH, CDR2 LQKENI. Deletions cut 4 bases from V and 2 bases from J, with 8 bases between. The CDR3 totals 13 residues. CDR3 in DNA: TGTGCCAGCTCACAATCCACTAACACTGAAGCTTTCTTT. Its protein product is CASSQSTNTEAFF.

V usage is TRBV11-1 and J usage is TRBJ2-1, with 7 bases that match TRBD2. The CDR3 runs to 14 residues. V was clipped by 4 bases and J by 9 bases; unmatched bases: 9. The V gene's germline CDR1 is SGHAT and CDR2 FQDESV (reference sequence). CDR3 amino acids: CASSSRTRIAEQFF. CDR3 DNA sequence: TGTGCCAGCAGCTCCCGGACTAGAATTGCTGAGCAGTTCTTC.

V gene TRBV29-1 combines with J gene TRBJ2-3; 7 bases are a match to TRBD1. Germline-derived CDR1 and CDR2 are SQVTM and ANQGSEA. The CDR3 has 14 residues. Unmatched junction bases numbered 8, after V lost 6 bases and J lost 2 bases. The CDR3 is CSVKRDRATDTQYF. DNA of the CDR3: TGCAGCGTGAAACGGGACAGAGCCACAGATACGCAGTATTTT.